What follows are 11 T cell receptor beta chains derived from one specimen sequenced in a study of OX40 agonist ivuxolimab in advanced cancers. The data were produced by immunoSEQ multiplex PCR, yet TCRdb's version contains in-frame clones alone and is incomplete. The sample includes 60,000 to 75,000 clones, 85% to 95% of them seen just once. The material was CD4+ or CD8+ T cells sorted from blood, obtained in a trial of the OX40 agonist ivuxolimab. The source of these receptors is an adult with an advanced solid tumor such as melanoma, head and neck, liver or kidney cancer.

The chain has TRBV7-9 and TRBJ2-7; D uncertain. The CDR3 spans 14 residues. Trimming removed 1 base at V and 3 bases at J, with 10 bases between. In germline, CDR1 is SEHNR, CDR2 FQNEAQ (reference sequence). CDR3 sequence reads: CASSLGPDGYEQYF. The DNA for the CDR3 is TGTGCCAGCAGCTTAGGTCCGGACGGCTACGAGCAGTACTTC.

Points on this clone: The sample carries other DNA sequences with the same CDR3. V and J are TRBV29-1 and TRBJ2-7, with TRBD1 matching over 9 bases. Losses at the gene ends were 3 bases for V and 2 bases for J; bases not matched to a gene: 2. There are 13 residues in the CDR3. CDR1 is SQVTM, CDR2 ANQGSEA, per germline. In nucleotides, the CDR3 is TGCAGCGTTGAGGGACAGGGAGCCTACGAGCAGTACTTC. It encodes CSVEGQGAYEQYF.

V is TRBV15 and J is TRBJ2-1, with D perhaps TRBD2 (6 bases). The V end lost 0 bases, the J end lost 0 bases, and 9 bases lay between the germline ends. The germline CDR1 and CDR2 sequences are LNHNV and YYDKDF (reference sequence). The CDR3 runs 16 residues. The CDR3 spells CATSRDDGSSYNEQFF. In nucleotides, the CDR3 is TGTGCCACCAGCAGAGACGACGGGAGCTCCTACAATGAGCAGTTCTTC.

V and J are TRBV6-6 and TRBJ2-1; 7 bases match TRBD1. The CDR3 has 12 amino acids. After removal of 5 bases from V and 7 bases from J, the junction contained 2 bases not matched to a gene. CDR1 is MNHNY and CDR2 is SVGAGI in the germline V gene (reference sequence). The CDR3 DNA follows: TGTGCCAGCAGTATACAGGGGAATGAGCAGTTCTTC. It yields the protein CASSIQGNEQFF.

The V and J genes are TRBV11-1 and TRBJ2-3, with unresolved D. The germline CDR1 and CDR2 sequences are SGHAT and FQDESV (reference sequence). Trimming removed 5 bases at V and 3 bases at J, with 9 bases between. The CDR3 totals 13 residues. The CDR3 region has the DNA TGTGCCAGCAGCCCCCCCGCGACAGATACGCAGTATTTT. Protein: CASSPPATDTQYF.

The chain uses TRBV19 and TRBJ2-2; no reliable D call. The CDR3 length is 15 residues. V lost 0 bases to trimming and J lost 5 bases, with 10 bases between them. CDR1 and CDR2 (germline): LNHDA, SQIVND (reference sequence). CDR3 region: CASSIDRVSTGELFF. CDR3 DNA: TGTGCCAGTAGTATAGATCGGGTCAGTACCGGGGAGCTGTTTTTT. The whole variable domain, filled in from reference TRBV19 and TRBJ2-2, reads DGGITQSPKYLFRKEGQNVTLSCEQNLNHDAMYWYRQDPGQGLRLIYYSQIVNDFQKGDIAEGYSVSREKKESFPLTVTSAQKNPTAFYLCASSIDRVSTGELFFGEGSRLTVL.

The CDR3 spells CASSQGSSGGTDTQYF. For the CDR3, the DNA is TGTGCCAGCAGCCAGGGATCATCGGGGGGAACGGATACGCAGTATTTT. The chain employs TRBV4-2 and TRBJ2-3; 7 nucleotides match TRBD2. The V and J ends lost 3 bases and 6 bases, in that order; junction bases with no gene match: 12. The germline V gene encodes CDR1 LGHNA and CDR2 YNFKEQ. This CDR3 region has 16 residues.

This clone is labeled as medium-sized. The genes are TRBV10-3 and TRBJ1-5; D possibly corresponds to TRBD1 (6 bases). In germline, CDR1 is ENHRY, CDR2 SYGVKD. CDR3 length: 16 amino acids. The germline V and J ends were trimmed by 0 bases and 6 bases, with 15 bases remaining between them. CDR3 coding DNA: TGTGCCATCAGTGAGTCGGAAAAGGGGGAGGGTCAGCCCCAGCATTTT. Protein product: CAISESEKGEGQPQHF.

This chain links TRBV2 with TRBJ2-7; 8 positions agree with TRBD1. This CDR3 spans 13 amino acids. The V gene end was trimmed by 6 bases and the J gene end by 1 base; junction bases not matched to a gene: 2. Per the germline V gene, CDR1 is SNHLY and CDR2 is FYNNEI. CDR3 bases: TGTGCCAGCAGGGACAGGGCGTCCTACGAGCAGTACTTC. It is translated as CASRDRASYEQYF.

V gene TRBV5-1 combines with J gene TRBJ2-7; D is undetermined. The CDR3 totals 13 residues. Looked up from germline, CDR1 is SGHRS and CDR2 is YFSETQ. Trimming shortened V by 4 bases and J by 3 bases, and 11 bases separated the two germline ends. CDR3 nucleotides: TGCGCCAGCAGCCGAGGAGACAACTACGAGCAGTACTTC. Translation gives CASSRGDNYEQYF. Variable domain in full (rest from reference TRBV5-1 and TRBJ2-7): KAGVTQTPRYLIKTRGQQVTLSCSPISGHRSVSWYQQTPGQGLQFLFEYFSETQRNKGNFPGRFSGRQFSNSRSEMNVSTLELGDSALYLCASSRGDNYEQYFGPGTRLTVT.

The V gene is TRBV15, the J gene TRBJ2-5; perhaps D is TRBD1 or TRBD2 (5 bases each). The CDR3 extends over 17 amino acids. V lost 5 bases and J lost 2, with 21 bases in between. CDR1 is LNHNV and CDR2 is YYDKDF in the germline V gene (reference sequence). The CDR3 DNA is TGTGCCACCAGCCGCGATGCCCCGGGACCGAGTCAAGAGACCCAGTACTTC. Amino acid sequence: CATSRDAPGPSQETQYF.